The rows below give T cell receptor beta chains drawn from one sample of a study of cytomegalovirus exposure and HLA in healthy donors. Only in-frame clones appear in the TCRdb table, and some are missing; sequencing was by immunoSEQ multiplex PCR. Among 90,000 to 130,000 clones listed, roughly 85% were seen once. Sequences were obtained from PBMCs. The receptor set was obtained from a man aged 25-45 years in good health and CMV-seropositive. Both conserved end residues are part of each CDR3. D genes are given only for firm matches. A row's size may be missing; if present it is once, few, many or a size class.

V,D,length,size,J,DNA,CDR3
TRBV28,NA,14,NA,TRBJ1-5,TGTGCCAGCAGTTTTGGGGCAGCAAATCAGCCCCAGCATTTT,CASSFGAANQPQHF
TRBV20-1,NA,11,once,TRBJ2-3,TGCAGTGCACCGGCGGCAGATACGCAGTATTTT,CSAPAADTQYF
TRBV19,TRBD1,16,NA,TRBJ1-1,TGTGCCAGTAGTATCCCCGGGACAGTCGGAAACACTGAAGCTTTCTTT,CASSIPGTVGNTEAFF
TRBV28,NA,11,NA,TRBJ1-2,TGTGCCAGCAGCCTCTATAACGGCTACACCTTC,CASSLYNGYTF
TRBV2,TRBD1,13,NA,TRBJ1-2,TGTGCCAGCATGTCGACAGGGGACTATGGCTACACCTTC,CASMSTGDYGYTF
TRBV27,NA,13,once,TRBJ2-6,TGTGCCAGCAGTTATCAGGGTACCAACGTCCTGACTTTC,CASSYQGTNVLTF
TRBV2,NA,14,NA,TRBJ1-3,TGTGCCAGCAGTGTCGGGGGAGCTGGAAACACCATATATTTT,CASSVGGAGNTIYF
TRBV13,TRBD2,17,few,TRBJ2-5,TGTGCCAGCAGCCCCGGACTAGCGGGGGCGGATGAGGAGACCCAGTACTTC,CASSPGLAGADEETQYF
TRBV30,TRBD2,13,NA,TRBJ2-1,TGTGCCTGGAGTCGGGAGGGGTACAATGAGCAGTTCTTC,CAWSREGYNEQFF
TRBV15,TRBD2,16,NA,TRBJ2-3,TGTGCCACCAGCAGAGACTTAGCGGGGGGGAGAGATACGCAGTATTTT,CATSRDLAGGRDTQYF
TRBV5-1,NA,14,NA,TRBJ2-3,TGCGCCAGTTATCTAGCGACTAGCACAGATACGCAGTATTTT,CASYLATSTDTQYF
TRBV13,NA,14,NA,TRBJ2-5,TGTGCCAGCAGCCTGACGGACTCTTCAGAGACCCAGTACTTC,CASSLTDSSETQYF
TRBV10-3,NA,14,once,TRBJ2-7,TGTGCCATCAGGAATACGTGGGCTGAGTACGAGCAGTACTTC,CAIRNTWAEYEQYF
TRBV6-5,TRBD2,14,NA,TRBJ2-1,TGTGCCAGCAGTGGGGAACTAGCGGTGAATGAGCAGTTCTTC,CASSGELAVNEQFF
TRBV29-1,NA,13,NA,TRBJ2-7,TGCAGCGTTGTCGGGTTAGTCCCTTACGAGCAGTACTTC,CSVVGLVPYEQYF
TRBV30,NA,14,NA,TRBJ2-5,TGTGCCTGGACCCCGACAGGGGAGGGAGAGACCCAGTACTTC,CAWTPTGEGETQYF
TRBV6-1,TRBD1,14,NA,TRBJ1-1,TGTGCCAGCAGTTTAAACACGGACAGGGCAGAAGCTTTCTTT,CASSLNTDRAEAFF
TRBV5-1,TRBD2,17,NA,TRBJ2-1,TGCGCCAGCAGCCTTATTCCAGCGGGAGGGGGCTACAATGAGCAGTTCTTC,CASSLIPAGGGYNEQFF
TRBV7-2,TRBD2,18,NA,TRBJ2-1,TGTGCCAGCAGCTTAGCGGTACTTCTAGCGGGCCCCTACAATGAGCAGTTCTTC,CASSLAVLLAGPYNEQFF
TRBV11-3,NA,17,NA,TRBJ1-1,TGTGCCAGCAGCAAAGCCTGGACGGGGGGTAGGGACACTGAAGCTTTCTTT,CASSKAWTGGRDTEAFF
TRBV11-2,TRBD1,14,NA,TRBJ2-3,TGTGCCAGCAGCTTGACAGGGTACACAGATACGCAGTATTTT,CASSLTGYTDTQYF
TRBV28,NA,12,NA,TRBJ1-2,TGTGCCAGCAGGCGGAGTTCGGAGGGCTACACCTTC,CASRRSSEGYTF
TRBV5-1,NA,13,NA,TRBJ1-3,TGCGCCAGCAGCTTGGACTTTAGAAACACCATATATTTT,CASSLDFRNTIYF
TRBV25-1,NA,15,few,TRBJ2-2,TGTGCCAGCAGTGAATACGACAGGAACACCGGGGAGCTGTTTTTT,CASSEYDRNTGELFF
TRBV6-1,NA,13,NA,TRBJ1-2,TGTGCCAGCAGTGAGTTGCAGGGTTACGGCTACACCTTC,CASSELQGYGYTF
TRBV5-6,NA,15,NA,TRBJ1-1,TGTGCCAGCAGCTTGAAAAGGGGCAGGTCAGGTGAAGCTTTCTTT,CASSLKRGRSGEAFF
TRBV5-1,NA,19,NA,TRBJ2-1,TGCGCCAGCAGCTTGGGTTCTTATTATGTCGGGAGCTCCTACAATGAGCAGTTCTTC,CASSLGSYYVGSSYNEQFF
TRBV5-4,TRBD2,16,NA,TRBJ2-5,TGTGCCAGCAGCTACCCCTGGAGCGGGGGTGGTGAGACCCAGTACTTC,CASSYPWSGGGETQYF
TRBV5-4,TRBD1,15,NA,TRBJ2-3,TGTGCCAGCAGTTTTGGACAGGGGGCAACAGATACGCAGTATTTT,CASSFGQGATDTQYF
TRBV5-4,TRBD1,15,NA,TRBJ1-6,TGTGCCAGCAGCTACCGGGACAGAGCTAATTCACCCCTCCACTTT,CASSYRDRANSPLHF
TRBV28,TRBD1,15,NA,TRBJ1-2,TGTGCCAGCAGCCCCGGGACAGGGTTCTCCTATGGCTACACCTTC,CASSPGTGFSYGYTF
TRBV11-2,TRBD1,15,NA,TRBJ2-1,TGTGCCAGCAGCTTAGGGACAGGGGCGTACAATGAGCAGTTCTTC,CASSLGTGAYNEQFF
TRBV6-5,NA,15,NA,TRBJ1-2,TGTGCCAGCAGTTCCATCCTGGACAGTAACTATGGCTACACCTTC,CASSSILDSNYGYTF
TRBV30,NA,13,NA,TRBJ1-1,TGTGCCTGGAGTAGGGAGGGGTACACTGAAGCTTTCTTT,CAWSREGYTEAFF
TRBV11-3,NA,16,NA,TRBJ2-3,TGTGCCAGCAGCGTCCTTGGAGGGACAGACACAGATACGCAGTATTTT,CASSVLGGTDTDTQYF
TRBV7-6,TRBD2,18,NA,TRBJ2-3,TGTGCCAGCAGCTTATCGGGACTAGCGGGAGGGCCCGGAGATACGCAGTATTTT,CASSLSGLAGGPGDTQYF
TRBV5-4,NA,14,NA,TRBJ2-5,TGTGCCAGCAGCTTGGGTCAAAACCAAGAGACCCAGTACTTC,CASSLGQNQETQYF
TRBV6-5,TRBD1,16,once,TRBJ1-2,TGTGCCAGCAGTTACTCGACAGGGGCCCTCTTTGATGGCTACACCTTC,CASSYSTGALFDGYTF
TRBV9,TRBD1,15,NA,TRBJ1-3,TGTGCCAGCAGCGTAGGGGACAGCTCTGGAAACACCATATATTTT,CASSVGDSSGNTIYF
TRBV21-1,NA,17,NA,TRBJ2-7,TGTGCCAGCAGCAAAGGAGTCCAGGGTAATAGCTCCTACGAGCAGTACTTC,CASSKGVQGNSSYEQYF
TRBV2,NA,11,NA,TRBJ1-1,TGTGCCAGCAGTGAAGGACAAAGAGCTTTCTTT,CASSEGQRAFF